This T cell receptor (beta chain) came from a study of cytomegalovirus exposure and HLA in healthy donors. Concerning this clone: No antigen is known for it.

CDR1 and CDR2 (germline): MGHRA, YSYEKL. V lost 3 bases, J lost 14 bases, and 17 bases lay in between. This CDR3 has 13 amino acids. Study-wide findings and caveats: A later analysis found that most CMV-associated TCR beta chains appeared HLA-restricted.

Both 60 Vbeta primers and 13 Jbeta primers went into the PCR. The assay was immunoSEQ multiplex PCR, and TCRdb's table has in-frame clones only and misses some. In the table there are over 150,000 clones, approximately 79% of which are singletons. Material: PBMCs. The chain recombines TRBV4-1 with TRBJ1-3; no reliable D call. The sequence derives from a man aged 40-49 years in good health and CMV-seronegative. The CDR3: CASSQPPSPHVYF. The DNA for the CDR3 is TGCGCCAGCAGCCAGCCGCCGAGCCCTCATGTATATTTT.